Detailed here is one T cell receptor beta chain. Its antigen is still unknown. Deep-level settings were used for running the assay. Produced via immunoSEQ multiplex PCR; TCRdb's table is partial and in-frame only. Of about 2.3 million clones in the sample, more than 80% are singletons; the top ten hold about 0.39%. Germline lookup yields CDR1 SGHKS and CDR2 YYEKEE (reference sequence). The CDR3 contains 15 residues. The trim removed 5 bases at V and 9 bases at J, leaving 12 bases unmatched. These data belong to a study of shared clonotypes between healthy human individuals. Study in general: Three plates each covered CD4 naive and memory; CD8 naive two, CD8 memory one.

Study findings and constraints: Generation probabilities were higher for clonotypes shared across all four sorted-subset donors than for unshared ones. Clonotype sharing among donors, it was expected, would be affected by sequencing depth.

The clonotype was recovered from a man aged 18 to 30 in good health. Some clones in this sample may be carry-over from other donors' samples. V usage is TRBV5-5 and J usage is TRBJ2-1, with TRBD2 matching 9 bases. The sequencing input was naive CD4+ T cells from PBMCs. Noted subset: CD45RA+ positively selected. CDR3 protein: CASSSVAGVTVEQFF. The CDR3 DNA reads as TGTGCCAGCAGTTCTGTAGCGGGAGTGACTGTTGAGCAGTTCTTC.